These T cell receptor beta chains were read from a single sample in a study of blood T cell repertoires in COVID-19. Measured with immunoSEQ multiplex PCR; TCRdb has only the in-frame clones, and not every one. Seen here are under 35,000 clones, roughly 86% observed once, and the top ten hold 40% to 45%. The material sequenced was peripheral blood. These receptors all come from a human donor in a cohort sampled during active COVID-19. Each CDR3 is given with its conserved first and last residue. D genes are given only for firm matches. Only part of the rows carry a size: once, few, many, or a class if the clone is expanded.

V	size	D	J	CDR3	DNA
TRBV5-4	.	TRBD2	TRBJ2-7	CASSLDGGAVYEQYF	TGTGCCAGCAGCTTGGACGGGGGGGCCGTCTACGAGCAGTACTTC
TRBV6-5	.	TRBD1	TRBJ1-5	CASSGQVNQPQHF	TGTGCCAGCAGCGGACAGGTCAATCAGCCCCAGCATTTT
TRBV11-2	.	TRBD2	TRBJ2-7	CASSSPGRGQPSPYEQYF	TGTGCCAGCAGCTCCCCCGGGAGGGGACAACCCAGCCCCTACGAGCAGTACTTC
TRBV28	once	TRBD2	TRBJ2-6	CASSALAAGANVLTF	TGTGCCAGCAGTGCACTAGCGGCTGGGGCCAACGTCCTGACTTTC
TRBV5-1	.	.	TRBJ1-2	CASSLSPDTNYGYTF	TGCGCCAGCAGCTTGTCGCCGGACACTAACTATGGCTACACCTTC
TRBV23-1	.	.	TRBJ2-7	CASSQSSQIHEQYF	TGCGCCAGCAGTCAATCGTCCCAGATTCACGAGCAGTACTTC
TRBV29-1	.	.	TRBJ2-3	CSAKHDTSTDTQYF	TGCAGCGCCAAACATGACACTAGCACAGATACGCAGTATTTT
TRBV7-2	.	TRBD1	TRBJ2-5	CASSVDRGKETQYF	TGTGCCAGCAGCGTCGACAGGGGCAAAGAGACCCAGTACTTC
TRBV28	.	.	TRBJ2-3	CASSWTTDTQYF	TGTGCCAGCAGTTGGACTACAGATACGCAGTATTTT
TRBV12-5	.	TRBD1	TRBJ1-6	CASGPPGTGLLARGNSPLHF	TGTGCTAGTGGTCCGCCCGGGACAGGGTTATTGGCAAGGGGGAATTCACCCCTCCACTTT
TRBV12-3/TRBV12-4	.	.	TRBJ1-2	CASSLERQGYTF	TGTGCCAGCAGTTTAGAGAGACAGGGCTACACCTTC
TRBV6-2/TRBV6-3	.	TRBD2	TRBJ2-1	CASSYSGTSGDNEQFF	TGTGCCAGCAGTTACTCGGGGACTAGCGGGGACAATGAGCAGTTCTTC
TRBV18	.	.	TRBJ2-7	CASSPFGSASYEQYF	TGTGCCAGCTCACCATTCGGGTCGGCCTCCTACGAGCAGTACTTC
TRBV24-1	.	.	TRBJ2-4	CASPQGNIQYF	TGTGCCAGCCCACAGGGAAACATTCAGTACTTC
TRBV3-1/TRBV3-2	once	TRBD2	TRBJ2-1	CATHDLAGGIMAQFF	TGTGCCACCCACGACCTAGCGGGGGGGATAATGGCGCAGTTCTTC
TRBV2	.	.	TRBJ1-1	CASSTQGRPEAFF	TGTGCCAGCAGTACCCAGGGCCGGCCTGAAGCTTTCTTT
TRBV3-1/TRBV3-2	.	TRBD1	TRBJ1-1	CASSQGQGLGAFF	TGTGCCAGCAGCCAAGGACAGGGTCTAGGAGCTTTCTTT
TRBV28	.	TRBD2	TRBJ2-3	CASRVAGGRTDTQYF	TGTGCCAGCAGGGTAGCGGGGGGAAGAACAGATACGCAGTATTTT
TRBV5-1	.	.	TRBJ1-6	CASSSEGGRSNSPLHF	TGCGCCAGCAGCTCGGAAGGGGGAAGGAGTAATTCACCCCTCCACTTT
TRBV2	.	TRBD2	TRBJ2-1	CASSESSGEDEQFF	TGTGCCAGCAGTGAGTCTAGCGGGGAGGATGAGCAGTTCTTC
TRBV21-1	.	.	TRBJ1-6	CASSNTRETGTDNSPLHF	TGTGCCAGCAGCAACACTCGCGAAACCGGGACAGATAATTCACCCCTCCACTTT
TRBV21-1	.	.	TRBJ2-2	CASDISSLRDRDSGELFF	TGTGCCAGCGACATCTCCTCTCTTCGGGACAGGGACTCCGGGGAGCTGTTTTTT
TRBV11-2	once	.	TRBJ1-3	CASSLGQLVDTIYF	TGTGCCAGCAGCTTAGGACAGTTGGTTGACACCATATATTTT
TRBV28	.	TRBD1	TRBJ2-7	CASSSTGTGGAQKYF	TGTGCCAGCAGTTCAACCGGGACAGGGGGCGCACAAAAGTACTTC
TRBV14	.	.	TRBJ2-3	CASSQGSGDTQYF	TGTGCCAGCAGCCAAGGGTCGGGGGATACGCAGTATTTT
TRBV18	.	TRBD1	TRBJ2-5	CASSPLQGTQETQYF	TGTGCCAGCTCACCACTACAGGGGACCCAAGAGACCCAGTACTTC
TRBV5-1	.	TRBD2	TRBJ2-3	CASSLGSSGLPGDTQYF	TGCGCCAGCAGCTTGGGCTCTAGCGGTCTACCGGGGGATACGCAGTATTTT
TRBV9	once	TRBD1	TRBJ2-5	CASSVQGARETQYF	TGTGCCAGCAGCGTACAGGGGGCGCGGGAGACCCAGTACTTC
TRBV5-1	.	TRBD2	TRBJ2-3	CASSEGLAGGEDTQYF	TGCGCCAGCAGCGAGGGACTAGCGGGGGGGGAAGATACACAGTATTTT
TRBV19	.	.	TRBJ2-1	CASNRGRDRAYNEQFF	TGTGCCAGTAATAGAGGGCGGGACAGAGCTTACAATGAGCAGTTCTTC
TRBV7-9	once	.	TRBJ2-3	CASSSTDTQYF	TGTGCCAGTTCTAGCACAGATACGCAGTATTTT
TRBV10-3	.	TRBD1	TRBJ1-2	CATTRDRDFYTF	TGTGCCACGACCCGGGACAGGGATTTCTACACCTTC
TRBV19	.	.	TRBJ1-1	CASSRQVNTEAFF	TGTGCCAGTAGTAGACAGGTGAACACTGAAGCTTTCTTT
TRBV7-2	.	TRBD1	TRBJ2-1	CASSSQDRGDEQFF	TGTGCCAGCAGCTCGCAGGACAGGGGCGATGAGCAGTTCTTC
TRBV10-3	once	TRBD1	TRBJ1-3	CANRDSGNTIYF	TGTGCCAACCGGGACAGCGGAAACACCATATATTTT
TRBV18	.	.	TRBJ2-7	CASSPSHPWEFTEQYF	TGTGCCAGCTCACCATCGCATCCCTGGGAGTTTACGGAGCAGTACTTC
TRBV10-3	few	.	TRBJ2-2	CAIEADSGIANTGELFF	TGTGCCATTGAAGCCGATTCCGGGATCGCGAACACCGGGGAGCTGTTTTTT
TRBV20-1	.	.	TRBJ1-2	CSASPGSGYTF	TGCAGTGCCAGTCCGGGAAGTGGCTACACCTTC
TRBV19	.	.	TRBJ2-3	CASSIGPDTQYF	TGTGCCAGTAGTATAGGGCCAGATACGCAGTATTTT
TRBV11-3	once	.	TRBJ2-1	CASGLRGEGEQFF	TGTGCCAGCGGGCTCCGGGGTGAAGGTGAGCAGTTCTTC
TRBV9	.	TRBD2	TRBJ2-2	CASSVGTSGRTGELFF	TGTGCCAGCAGCGTAGGGACTAGCGGGCGCACCGGGGAGCTGTTTTTT
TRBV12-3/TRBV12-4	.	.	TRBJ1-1	CASSFRGEAFF	TGTGCCAGCAGTTTCAGGGGTGAAGCTTTCTTT
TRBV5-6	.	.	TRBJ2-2	CASSPRRSGELFF	TGTGCCAGCAGCCCGCGGAGGTCCGGGGAGCTGTTTTTT
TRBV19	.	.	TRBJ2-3	CASSSGGTDTQYF	TGTGCCAGTAGTTCGGGAGGCACAGATACGCAGTATTTT
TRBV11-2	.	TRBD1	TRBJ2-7	CASSFGDRGSEQYF	TGTGCCAGCAGCTTTGGGGACAGGGGCTCCGAGCAGTACTTC
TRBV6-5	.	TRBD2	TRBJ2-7	CASTPGGKDEQYF	TGTGCCAGCACCCCGGGGGGGAAAGACGAGCAGTACTTC